What follows are 27 T cell receptor beta chains derived from one specimen sequenced in a study of shared clonotypes between healthy human individuals. The data were produced by immunoSEQ multiplex PCR, yet TCRdb's version contains in-frame clones alone and is incomplete. The profile shows under 1,100,000 clones, about three quarters of them singletons. Sequenced input: memory CD4+ T cells sorted from blood. The sample's subset: CD45RA-negative fraction. The source of these receptors is a young man in good health.

This chain joins TRBV2 and TRBJ1-5; a possible D gene is TRBD1 (6 bases). Trimming cost V 0 bases and J 6 bases, with 15 bases left between them. This CDR3 region has 16 residues. Germline lookup yields CDR1 SNHLY and CDR2 FYNNEI. This CDR3 is CASSEAGAGVGQPQHF. CDR3 bases: TGTGCCAGCAGTGAAGCGGGCGCAGGGGTAGGTCAGCCCCAGCATTTT. The variable domain in full, completed from reference TRBV2 and TRBJ1-5, reads EPEVTQTPSHQVTQMGQEVILRCVPISNHLYFYWYRQILGQKVEFLVSFYNNEISEKSEIFDDQFSVERPDGSNFTLKIRSTKLEDSAMYFCASSEAGAGVGQPQHFGDGTRLSIL.

The rearrangement uses TRBV4-3 and TRBJ2-5; 7 bases fit TRBD2. This CDR3 contains 14 residues. Germline assignment: CDR1 LGHNA and CDR2 YSLEER. J lost 5 bases, V lost 0 bases, and 3 bases had no gene match. The CDR3 loop reads CASSQDGRAETQYF. The CDR3 DNA reads TGCGCCAGCAGCCAAGATGGGAGGGCGGAGACCCAGTACTTC.

The chain is built from TRBV7-8 and TRBJ2-7, with 8 bases fitting TRBD1. The CDR3 loop spans 14 amino acids. V dropped 5 bases and J dropped 2; count of bases not matched to a gene: 5. Germline CDR1 and CDR2: SGHVS and FQNEAQ. DNA of the CDR3: TGTGCCAGCAGCGGGGGGACAGGCGCCTACGAGCAGTACTTC. It yields the protein CASSGGTGAYEQYF. The whole variable domain, filled in from reference TRBV7-8 and TRBJ2-7, reads GAGVSQSPRYKVAKRGQDVALRCDPISGHVSLFWYQQALGQGPEFLTYFQNEAQLDKSGLPSDRFFAERPEGSVSTLKIQRTQQEDSAVYLCASSGGTGAYEQYFGPGTRLTVT.

The CDR3 reads CASSPRGPAMSSYNSPLHF. CDR3 DNA sequence: TGTGCCAGCTCACCCCGGGGTCCCGCCATGAGCTCCTATAATTCACCCCTCCACTTT. This chain uses TRBV18 with TRBJ1-6; D gene unclear. The CDR3 is 19 amino acids. Per the germline V gene, CDR1 is KGHSH and CDR2 is LQKENI. Between the trimmed V and J ends, which lost 3 bases and 0 bases, there was a span of 18 bases.

The V call is TRBV9, the J call TRBJ2-2, with D maybe TRBD2 (5 bases). The V gene lost 0 bases and the J gene lost 9 bases, with 15 bases spanning the gap. Germline CDR1 SGDLS, CDR2 YYNGEE. The CDR3 spans 15 residues. The CDR3 spells CASSVEESGGRELFF. The CDR3 nucleotides read TGTGCCAGCAGCGTAGAGGAATCGGGCGGGCGGGAGCTGTTTTTT.

The chain is built from TRBV10-3 and TRBJ1-3; D not certain. The germline V gene has CDR1 ENHRY and CDR2 SYGVKD. This CDR3 has 13 residues. The germline V and J ends were trimmed by 6 bases and 0 bases, with 6 bases remaining between them. The CDR3 here is CAIREASGNTIYF. The CDR3 DNA follows: TGTGCCATCAGGGAAGCCTCTGGAAACACCATATATTTT.

V is TRBV7-9 and J is TRBJ1-4; TRBD1 matches at 7 bases. The CDR3 has 15 amino acids. CDR1 is SEHNR and CDR2 is FQNEAQ in the germline V gene (reference sequence). J was trimmed by 5 bases and V by 0 bases; bases with no gene match: 3. CDR3 coding DNA: TGTGCCAGCAGCTTAGCGTCGGGACAGAATGAAAAACTGTTTTTT. It yields the protein CASSLASGQNEKLFF.

This clone was detected only a few times. This chain uses TRBV9 with TRBJ2-5; no clear D gene. CDR3 length: 14 amino acids. Trimming shortened V by 0 bases and J by 5 bases, and 11 bases separated the two germline ends. CDR1 and CDR2 from the germline V gene are SGDLS and YYNGEE. CDR3 in DNA: TGTGCCAGCAGCGTAGGGGTTAGCCATGAGACCCAGTACTTC. Translating it yields CASSVGVSHETQYF.

This clone was counted a few times. The chain is built from TRBV5-8 and TRBJ1-3, with a tentative D call TRBD1 (5 bases). V dropped 0 bases and J dropped 0 bases, with 10 bases sitting between them. The CDR3 loop spans 16 amino acids. Germline lookup yields CDR1 SGHTS and CDR2 YDEGEE. This CDR3 is CASSLAGDSSGNTIYF. Here the CDR3 DNA reads TGTGCCAGCAGCTTGGCCGGCGACAGCTCTGGAAACACCATATATTTT.

Concerning this clone: With a far larger clone one base away, a read error is the likely cause. V usage is TRBV6-5 and J usage is TRBJ1-2, with 9 bases matching TRBD1. In germline, CDR1 is MNHEY, CDR2 SVGAGI. The CDR3 has 14 amino acids. The J segment lost 2 bases and the V segment lost 6 bases, leaving 4 bases of the junction unmatched. The CDR3 sequence is CASSLGTGNYGYTF. DNA of the CDR3: TGTGCCAGCAGCCTCGGGACAGGGAACTATGGCTACACCTTC.

The count of this clone is one. The chain carries TRBV4-1 and TRBJ2-5, with TRBD2 matching 15 bases. The trim removed 4 bases at V and 2 bases at J, leaving 14 bases unmatched. The CDR3 has 20 amino acids. Germline values: CDR1 MGHRA, CDR2 YSYEKL. This CDR3 reads CASSLSGLAGGLGEQETQYF. In DNA, the CDR3 is TGCGCCAGCAGCCTTTCTGGACTAGCGGGAGGGCTCGGTGAGCAAGAGACCCAGTACTTC.

Details on this clone: A read error may explain this, as a much larger clone is one base away. The chain combines TRBV7-2 with TRBJ1-2; possible D gene TRBD1, 5 bases. V was clipped by 5 bases and J by 3 bases, with 10 bases between them. Germline CDR1 SGHTA, CDR2 FQGNSA. The CDR3 totals 13 residues. CDR3 sequence reads: CASSPDRYYGYTF. For the CDR3, the DNA is TGTGCCAGCAGCCCCGACAGATACTATGGCTACACCTTC.

Of note for this clone: With a far larger clone one base away, a read error is the likely cause. V is TRBV5-1 and J is TRBJ2-2, with 7 bases matching TRBD2. The CDR3 spans 16 residues. The germline gives CDR1 SGHRS, CDR2 YFSETQ. Here the CDR3 DNA reads TGCGCCAGCAGCTCCTCAGCGGGGATGAACACCGGGGAGCTGCTTTTT. It encodes CASSSSAGMNTGELLF. Variable domain in full (rest from reference TRBV5-1 and TRBJ2-2): KAGVTQTPRYLIKTRGQQVTLSCSPISGHRSVSWYQQTPGQGLQFLFEYFSETQRNKGNFPGRFSGRQFSNSRSEMNVSTLELGDSALYLCASSSSAGMNTGELLFGEGSRLTVL.

The rearrangement uses TRBV5-4 and TRBJ1-5, with D perhaps matching TRBD1 (5 bases). This CDR3 has 14 amino acids. The germline V gene encodes CDR1 SGHNT and CDR2 YYREEE (reference sequence). Trimming took 0 bases from V and 7 from J, leaving 11 bases between them. CDR3 loop: CASSLVGPGQPQHF. CDR3 nucleotides: TGTGCCAGCAGCTTGGTGGGGCCGGGGCAGCCCCAGCATTTT.

CDR3 amino acids: CASSPGQGEEKLFF. The CDR3 coding sequence is TGCGCCAGCAGCCCGGGACAGGGGGAGGAAAAACTGTTTTTT. The chain recombines TRBV10-1 with TRBJ1-4, with 11 bases matching TRBD1. The ends lost 6 bases at V and 8 bases at J; junction bases unmatched: 5. The CDR3 is 14 amino acids. From germline, CDR1 is WNHNN and CDR2 SYGVQD (reference sequence).

The chain has TRBV25-1 and TRBJ1-2; 8 bases are shared with TRBD1. This CDR3 has 13 amino acids. The germline V gene encodes CDR1 MGHDK and CDR2 SYGVNS. V was clipped by 7 bases and J by 7 bases; unmatched bases: 8. CDR3 region: CASMDRVTAGYTF. The CDR3 DNA follows: TGTGCCAGCATGGACAGGGTAACTGCTGGCTACACCTTC.

The chain employs TRBV30 and TRBJ2-2; 11 nucleotides agree with TRBD2. This CDR3 contains 15 residues. Losses at the gene ends were 0 bases for V and 5 bases for J; bases not matched to a gene: 2. The germline V gene encodes CDR1 GTSNPN and CDR2 SVGIG (reference sequence). The CDR3 here is CAWSVRTSGTGELFF. For the CDR3, the DNA is TGTGCCTGGAGTGTGAGGACTAGCGGGACCGGGGAGCTGTTTTTT. Combining the CDR3 with reference TRBV30 and TRBJ2-2 gives the whole variable domain SQTIHQWPATLVQPVGSPLSLECTVEGTSNPNLYWYRQAAGRGLQLLFYSVGIGQISSEVPQNLSASRPQDRQFILSSKKLLLSDSGFYLCAWSVRTSGTGELFFGEGSRLTVL.

V gene TRBV6-6 combines with J gene TRBJ2-3; no reliable D call. Per germline, CDR1 MNHNY and CDR2 SVGAGI (reference sequence). This CDR3 spans 13 amino acids. Trimming removed 6 bases from V and 2 bases from J, with 9 bases in between. This CDR3 is CASRPGPTDTQYF. In DNA form, the CDR3 reads TGTGCCAGCAGACCCGGACCCACAGATACGCAGTATTTT.

The rearrangement uses TRBV7-2 and TRBJ1-2, with TRBD1 matching over 8 bases. V shed 5 bases and J 4 bases; nucleotides not matched to a gene: 6. The germline V gene encodes CDR1 SGHTA and CDR2 FQGNSA. The length of the CDR3 is 14 residues. This chain's CDR3 is CASSPGTGPYGYTF. The DNA for the CDR3 is TGTGCCAGCAGCCCAGGGACAGGCCCCTATGGCTACACCTTC.

V gene TRBV6-4 combines with J gene TRBJ2-5, with TRBD2 identical over 8 bases. CDR3 size: 15 residues. V lost 5 bases to trimming and J lost 9 bases; unmatched junction nucleotides: 14. The germline gives CDR1 MRHNA, CDR2 SNTAGT. The CDR3: CASSPGLGVFRAQYF. The CDR3 DNA reads as TGTGCCAGCAGTCCGGGACTAGGGGTTTTCAGGGCCCAGTACTTC.

This clone is a singleton in its sample. The chain recombines TRBV6-6 with TRBJ2-1; maybe TRBD1 (6 bases). Trimming removed 4 bases at V and 0 bases at J, with 13 bases between. The CDR3 spans 16 residues. CDR1 is MNHNY, CDR2 SVGAGI, per germline (reference sequence). The CDR3 sequence is CASSWIRGTSYNEQFF. As DNA, the CDR3 is TGTGCCAGCAGTTGGATCAGGGGAACCTCCTACAATGAGCAGTTCTTC.

The V call is TRBV5-1, the J call TRBJ2-5; D is unresolved. V dropped 4 bases and J dropped 4 bases, with 14 bases sitting between them. Germline loops: CDR1 SGHRS, CDR2 YFSETQ. The CDR3 sequence is 14 residues long. CDR3 bases: TGCGCCAGCAGCCCAGTAGGGCCCGGAGAGACCCAGTACTTC. It codes for CASSPVGPGETQYF. Full variable domain (missing parts from reference TRBV5-1 and TRBJ2-5): KAGVTQTPRYLIKTRGQQVTLSCSPISGHRSVSWYQQTPGQGLQFLFEYFSETQRNKGNFPGRFSGRQFSNSRSEMNVSTLELGDSALYLCASSPVGPGETQYFGPGTRLLVL.

The CDR3 sequence is CASSLINAKETQYF. CDR3 nucleotide sequence: TGTGCCAGCAGCTTAATTAATGCAAAAGAGACCCAGTACTTC. The gene calls are TRBV7-9 and TRBJ2-5; D uncertain. CDR3 length: 14 amino acids. Germline V gene data show CDR1 as SEHNR and CDR2 as FQNEAQ (reference sequence). V was cut by 2 bases and J by 3 bases, with 10 bases left in between. The whole variable domain, filled in from reference TRBV7-9 and TRBJ2-5, reads DTGVSQNPRHKITKRGQNVTFRCDPISEHNRLYWYRQTLGQGPEFLTYFQNEAQLEKSRLLSDRFSAERPKGSFSTLEIQRTEQGDSAMYLCASSLINAKETQYFGPGTRLLVL.

About this clone itself: This specimen includes other DNA sequences encoding the same CDR3. This chain joins TRBV5-1 and TRBJ1-1; D unresolved. CDR3 length equals 14 residues. The germline V gene has CDR1 SGHRS and CDR2 YFSETQ. V lost 4 bases to trimming and J lost 0 bases, with 10 bases between them. The CDR3, as DNA: TGCGCCAGCAGCCTGGACGGGATGAACACTGAAGCTTTCTTT. This translates into CASSLDGMNTEAFF.

The J gene is TRBJ1-2, the V gene TRBV9; 9 bases map to TRBD1. V lost 3 bases, J lost 4 bases, and 4 bases stayed unmatched. CDR1 and CDR2 (germline): SGDLS, YYNGEE. This CDR3 is 14 amino acids long. The CDR3 DNA reads as TGTGCCAGCAGCGCCGGGACAGGGTCCTATGGCTACACCTTC. This gives the protein CASSAGTGSYGYTF.

The sample holds a few counts of this clone. The gene calls are TRBV30 and TRBJ1-1; D ambiguous. The ends were cut back, 2 bases at V and 2 bases at J, with 9 bases in the middle. Germline V lookup: CDR1 GTSNPN, CDR2 SVGIG (reference sequence). The CDR3 consists of 13 residues. CDR3 sequence: CAWSYWVNTEAFF. CDR3 nucleotide sequence: TGTGCCTGGAGTTACTGGGTAAACACTGAAGCTTTCTTT. Full variable domain (remainder filled in from reference TRBV30 and TRBJ1-1): SQTIHQWPATLVQPVGSPLSLECTVEGTSNPNLYWYRQAAGRGLQLLFYSVGIGQISSEVPQNLSASRPQDRQFILSSKKLLLSDSGFYLCAWSYWVNTEAFFGQGTRLTVV.

The chain couples TRBV28 to TRBJ1-3; 7 bases match TRBD1. CDR1 is MDHEN and CDR2 is SYDVKM in the germline V gene. The ends lost 6 bases at V and 1 base at J; junction bases unmatched: 3. The CDR3 has 14 residues. This CDR3 reads CASRTGASGNTIYF. The CDR3 DNA reads TGTGCCAGCAGAACAGGGGCTTCTGGAAACACCATATATTTT.